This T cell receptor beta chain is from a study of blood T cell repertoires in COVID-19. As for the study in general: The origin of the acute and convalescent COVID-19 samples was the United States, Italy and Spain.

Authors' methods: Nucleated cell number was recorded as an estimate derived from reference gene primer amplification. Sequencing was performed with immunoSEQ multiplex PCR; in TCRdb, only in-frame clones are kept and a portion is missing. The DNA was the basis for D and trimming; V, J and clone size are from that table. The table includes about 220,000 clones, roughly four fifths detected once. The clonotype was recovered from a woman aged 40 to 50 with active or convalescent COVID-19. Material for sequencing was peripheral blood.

In DNA, the CDR3 is TGTGCCAGCAGTTTTTCTGGTGAGGAAAAACTGTTTTTT. Its translation is CASSFSGEEKLFF. The V call is TRBV12-3 or TRBV12-4, the J call TRBJ1-4; D is undetermined. The length of the CDR3 is 13 residues. Trimming cost V 3 bases and J 8 bases, with 10 bases left between them.